This TCR beta chain was obtained from a study of blood T cell repertoires in COVID-19 (dated by TCRdb to 2020 to 2021). Regarding the complete study: Collaborator samples came from the United States, Italy and Spain and covered acute and convalescent phases of COVID-19. Deeply sampled blood TCRbeta repertoires from subjects exposed to, actively infected with, or recovered from COVID-19 were included in the dataset. Samples came from the ongoing ImmuneRACE study (first 160 participants) plus 1,254 subjects from 6 global collaborators. The prospective study material was composed of cDNA or gDNA derived from T cells, B-cell-depleted T cells, or PBMCs. The repertoires were released in a freely available public database intended as a resource for research on the immune response to SARS-CoV-2. Where available, HLA class I and class II types were taken from metadata supplied by the sample provider and were not determined by assay-based typing. The sample metadata nearly always contained a de-identified subject ID, COVID-19 status, age in years and sex.

The immunoSEQ Assay, a bias-controlled multiplex PCR, was used to amplify TCRbeta CDR3 regions from genomic DNA. From the authors' description of their analysis: The number of nucleated cells in each sample was estimated by amplification of reference gene primers within the assay. To quantify the absolute abundance of each unique TCRbeta CDR3 rearrangement, sequence reads were collapsed and filtered. For each sample, productive Simpson clonality was calculated as the square root of Simpson's diversity index across productive rearrangements. What TCRdb holds here is the immuneACCESS table cut down to in-frame rearrangements. Part of the clones is not present; checked against another copy, under half of the missing clones reflect an unresolved V gene, and the others are unexplained. D and trimming come from the DNA, and the V and J calls and clone size come from that table. This sample holds 100,000 or so clones; approximately 90% were observed only once. The biggest ten clones account for 3.5% to 4% of the sample.

The CDR1 and CDR2 encoded by the germline V gene are MGHRA and YSYEKL. The CDR3 runs 15 residues from the cysteine to the phenylalanine. Just the 45-base CDR3 DNA is kept, in frame starting at base 1. Trimming leaves V shorter by 3 bases and J shorter by 5 bases, with the junction holding 9 bases beyond the gene matches. Worth noting for this clone: Its antigen remains unidentified. No base quality values were provided; no much bigger clone lies one nucleotide off.

Beyond this particular receptor, the publication reports: Clinical and demographic metadata were provided uncurated, with the amount varying by source and participant.

Whole blood was collected in K2EDTA tubes by collaborating institutions according to the institutions' own protocols. For TCRbeta analysis, collaborators shipped samples as frozen whole blood, isolated PBMCs, or DNA extracted from either of those sample types. Recombination connected TRBV4-1 to TRBJ2-7; 8 bases in between match TRBD2. This TCR derives from a woman in her fifties or sixties in a cohort sampled during active COVID-19. The sequenced sample was peripheral blood. For the CDR3, the sequence is CASSQAAGGPHEQYF. The nucleotides read TGCGCCAGCAGCCAGGCGGCGGGAGGCCCCCACGAGCAGTACTTC.